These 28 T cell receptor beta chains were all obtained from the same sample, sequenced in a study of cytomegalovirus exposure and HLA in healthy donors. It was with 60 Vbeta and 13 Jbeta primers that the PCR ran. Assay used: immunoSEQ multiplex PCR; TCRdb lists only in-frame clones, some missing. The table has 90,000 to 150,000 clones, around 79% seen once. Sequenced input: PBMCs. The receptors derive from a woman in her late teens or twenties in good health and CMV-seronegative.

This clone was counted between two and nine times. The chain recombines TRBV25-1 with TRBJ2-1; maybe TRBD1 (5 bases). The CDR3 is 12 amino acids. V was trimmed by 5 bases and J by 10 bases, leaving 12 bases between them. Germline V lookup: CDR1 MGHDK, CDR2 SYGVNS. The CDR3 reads CASSPGIGEQFF. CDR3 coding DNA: TGTGCCAGCAGTCCAGGGATCGGGGAGCAGTTCTTC.

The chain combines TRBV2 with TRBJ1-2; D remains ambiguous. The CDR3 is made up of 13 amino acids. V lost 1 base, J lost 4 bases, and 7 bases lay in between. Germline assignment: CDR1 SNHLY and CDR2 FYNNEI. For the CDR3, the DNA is TGTGCCAGCAGTGAAGGTCTCCGCTATGGCTACACCTTC. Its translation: CASSEGLRYGYTF.

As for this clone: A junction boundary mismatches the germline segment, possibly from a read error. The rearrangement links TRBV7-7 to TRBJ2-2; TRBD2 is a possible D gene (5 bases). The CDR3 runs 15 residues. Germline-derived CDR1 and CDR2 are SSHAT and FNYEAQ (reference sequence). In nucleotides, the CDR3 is TGTGCTAGCAGCCCCATCCCCCTAGCCTCCGGGGAGCTGTTTTTT. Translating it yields CASSPIPLASGELFF.

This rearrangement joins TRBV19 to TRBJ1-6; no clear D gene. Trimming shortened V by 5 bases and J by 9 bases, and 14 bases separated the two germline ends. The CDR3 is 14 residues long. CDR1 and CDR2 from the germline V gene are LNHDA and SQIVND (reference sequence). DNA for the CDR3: TGTGCCAGTAGTCCTCAATTGGAGCCTTCACCCCTCCACTTT. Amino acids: CASSPQLEPSPLHF.

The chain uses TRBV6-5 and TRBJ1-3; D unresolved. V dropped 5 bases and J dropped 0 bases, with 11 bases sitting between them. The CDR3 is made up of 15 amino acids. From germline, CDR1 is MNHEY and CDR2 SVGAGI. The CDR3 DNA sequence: TGTGCCAGCAGTGCTACAGCTTCCTCTGGAAACACCATATATTTT. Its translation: CASSATASSGNTIYF.

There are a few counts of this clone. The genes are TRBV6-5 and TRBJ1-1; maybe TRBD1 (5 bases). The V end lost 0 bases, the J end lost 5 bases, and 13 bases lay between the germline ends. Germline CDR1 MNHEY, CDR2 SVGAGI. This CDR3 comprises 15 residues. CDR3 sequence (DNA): TGTGCCAGCAGTTACTCTGACAGAGCTTGGACTGAAGCTTTCTTT. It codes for CASSYSDRAWTEAFF.

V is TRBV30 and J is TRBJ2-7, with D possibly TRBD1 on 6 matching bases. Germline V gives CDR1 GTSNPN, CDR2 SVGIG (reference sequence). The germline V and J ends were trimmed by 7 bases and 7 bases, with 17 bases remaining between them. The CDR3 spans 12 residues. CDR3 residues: CAFEGVPIEQYF. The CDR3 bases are TGTGCCTTCGAGGGGGTGCCAATTGAGCAGTACTTC.

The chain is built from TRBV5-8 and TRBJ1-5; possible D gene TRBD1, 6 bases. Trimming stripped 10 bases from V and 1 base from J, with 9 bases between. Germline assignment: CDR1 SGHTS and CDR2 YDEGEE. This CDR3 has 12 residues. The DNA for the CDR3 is TGTGCCTCCCAGGGGAGCAATCAGCCCCAGCATTTT. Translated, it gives CASQGSNQPQHF.

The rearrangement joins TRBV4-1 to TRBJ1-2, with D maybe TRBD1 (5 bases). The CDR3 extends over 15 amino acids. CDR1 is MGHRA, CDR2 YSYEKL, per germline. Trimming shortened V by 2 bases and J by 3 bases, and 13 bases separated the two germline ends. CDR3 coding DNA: TGCGCCAGCAGCCAAAATAGTATCAGGGACTATGGCTACACCTTC. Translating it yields CASSQNSIRDYGYTF.

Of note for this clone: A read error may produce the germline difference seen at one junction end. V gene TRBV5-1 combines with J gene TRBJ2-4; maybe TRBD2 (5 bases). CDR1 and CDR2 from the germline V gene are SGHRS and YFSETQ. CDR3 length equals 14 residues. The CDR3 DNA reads TGCGCCAGCAGCCCGTCCACTAGGGAAAACAGTCAGTACTTC. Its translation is CASSPSTRENSQYF.

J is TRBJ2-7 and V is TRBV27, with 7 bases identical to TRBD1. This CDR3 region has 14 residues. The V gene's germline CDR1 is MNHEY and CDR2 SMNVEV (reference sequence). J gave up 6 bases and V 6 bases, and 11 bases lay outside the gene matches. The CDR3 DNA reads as TGTGCCAGCAGCCTTGACAGGGTGGGGATCGAGCAGTACTTC. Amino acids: CASSLDRVGIEQYF.

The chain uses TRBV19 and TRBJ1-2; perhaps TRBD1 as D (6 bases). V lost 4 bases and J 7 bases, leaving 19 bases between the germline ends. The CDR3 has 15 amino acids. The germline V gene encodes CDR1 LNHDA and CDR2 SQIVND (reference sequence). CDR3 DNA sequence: TGTGCCAGTAGTAAAGGCGGGGGCAGAGGGACTGGCTACACCTTC. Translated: CASSKGGGRGTGYTF.

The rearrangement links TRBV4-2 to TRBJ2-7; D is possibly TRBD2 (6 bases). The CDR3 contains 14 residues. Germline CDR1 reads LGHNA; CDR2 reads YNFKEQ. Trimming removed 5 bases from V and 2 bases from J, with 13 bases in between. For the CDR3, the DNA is TGTGCCAGCAGCAAGGAGGGCTCGACCTACGAGCAGTACTTC. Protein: CASSKEGSTYEQYF.

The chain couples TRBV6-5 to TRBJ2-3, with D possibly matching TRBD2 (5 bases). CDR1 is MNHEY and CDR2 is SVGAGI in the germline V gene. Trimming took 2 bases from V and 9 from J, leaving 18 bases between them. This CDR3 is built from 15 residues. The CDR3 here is CASSYVRTSQGTQYF. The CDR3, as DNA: TGTGCCAGCAGTTACGTACGAACTAGTCAAGGGACGCAGTATTTT.

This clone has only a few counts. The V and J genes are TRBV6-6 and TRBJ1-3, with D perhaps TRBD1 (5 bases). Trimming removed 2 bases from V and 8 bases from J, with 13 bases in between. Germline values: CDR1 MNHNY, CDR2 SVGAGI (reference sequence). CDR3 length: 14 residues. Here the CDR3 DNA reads TGTGCCAGCAGTTACGACAGAGCTACTCACACCATATATTTT. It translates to CASSYDRATHTIYF.

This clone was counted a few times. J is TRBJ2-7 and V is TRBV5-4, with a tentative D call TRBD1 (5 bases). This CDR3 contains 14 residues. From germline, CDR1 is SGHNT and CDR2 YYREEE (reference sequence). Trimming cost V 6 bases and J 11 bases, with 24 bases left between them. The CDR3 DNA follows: TGTGCCAGCACCTTCGACCCAACGACAGACTTGGAGTACTTC. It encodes CASTFDPTTDLEYF. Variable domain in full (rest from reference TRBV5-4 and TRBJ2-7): ETGVTQSPTHLIKTRGQQVTLRCSSQSGHNTVSWYQQALGQGPQFIFQYYREEENGRGNFPPRFSGLQFPNYSSELNVNALELDDSALYLCASTFDPTTDLEYFGPGTRLTVT.

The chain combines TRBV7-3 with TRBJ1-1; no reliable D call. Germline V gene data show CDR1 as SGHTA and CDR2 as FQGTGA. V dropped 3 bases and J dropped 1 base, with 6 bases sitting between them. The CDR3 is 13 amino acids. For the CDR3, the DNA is TGTGCCAGCAGCTTTTCCTGGAACACTGAAGCTTTCTTT. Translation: CASSFSWNTEAFF.

CDR3 sequence (DNA): TGCGCCAGCAGCCGAGCCGGGACAGCCGTGTATGGCTACACCTTC. This translates into CASSRAGTAVYGYTF. This chain uses TRBV4-1 with TRBJ1-2, with 7 bases that match TRBD1. Germline-derived CDR1 and CDR2 are MGHRA and YSYEKL. This CDR3 has 15 amino acids. The ends lost 4 bases at V and 5 bases at J; junction bases unmatched: 10.

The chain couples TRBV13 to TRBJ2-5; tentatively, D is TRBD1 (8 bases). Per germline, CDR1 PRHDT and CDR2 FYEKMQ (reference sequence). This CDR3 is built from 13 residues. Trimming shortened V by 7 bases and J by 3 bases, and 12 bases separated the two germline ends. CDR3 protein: CASNRGGKETQYF. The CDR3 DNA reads TGTGCCAGCAACAGGGGGGGGAAAGAGACCCAGTACTTC.

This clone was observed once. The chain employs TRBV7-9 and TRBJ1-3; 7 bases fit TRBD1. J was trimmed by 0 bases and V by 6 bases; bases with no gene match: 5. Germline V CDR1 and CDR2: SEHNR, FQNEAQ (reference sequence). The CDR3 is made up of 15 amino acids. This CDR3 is CASSPTGVSGNTIYF. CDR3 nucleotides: TGTGCCAGCAGTCCAACAGGGGTCTCTGGAAACACCATATATTTT. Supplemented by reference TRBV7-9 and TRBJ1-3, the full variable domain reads DTGVSQNPRHKITKRGQNVTFRCDPISEHNRLYWYRQTLGQGPEFLTYFQNEAQLEKSRLLSDRFSAERPKGSFSTLEIQRTEQGDSAMYLCASSPTGVSGNTIYFGEGSWLTVV.

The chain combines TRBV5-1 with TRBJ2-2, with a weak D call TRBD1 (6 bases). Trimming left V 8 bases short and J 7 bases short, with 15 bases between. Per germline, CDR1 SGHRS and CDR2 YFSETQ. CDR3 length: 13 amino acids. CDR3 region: CASGQQGNGELFF. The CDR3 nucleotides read TGCGCCAGTGGACAACAGGGTAACGGGGAGCTGTTTTTT.

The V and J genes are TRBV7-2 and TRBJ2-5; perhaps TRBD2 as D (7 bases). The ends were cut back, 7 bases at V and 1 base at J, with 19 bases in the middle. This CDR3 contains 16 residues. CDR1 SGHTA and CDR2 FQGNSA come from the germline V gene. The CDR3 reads CASTLRAGAPQETQYF. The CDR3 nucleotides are TGTGCCAGCACCCTGAGGGCGGGGGCCCCCCAAGAGACCCAGTACTTC.

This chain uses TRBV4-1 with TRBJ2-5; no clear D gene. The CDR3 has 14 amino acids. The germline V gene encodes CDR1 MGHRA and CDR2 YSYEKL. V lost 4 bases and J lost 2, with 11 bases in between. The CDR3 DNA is TGCGCCAGCAGCCCCCGCGGCGATCAAGAGACCCAGTACTTC. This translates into CASSPRGDQETQYF.

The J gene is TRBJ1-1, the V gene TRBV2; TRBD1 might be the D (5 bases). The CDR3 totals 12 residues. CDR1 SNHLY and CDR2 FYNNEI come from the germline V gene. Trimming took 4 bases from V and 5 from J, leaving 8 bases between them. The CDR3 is CASSAQGTEAFF. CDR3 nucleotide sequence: TGTGCCAGCAGTGCGCAGGGTACTGAAGCTTTCTTT. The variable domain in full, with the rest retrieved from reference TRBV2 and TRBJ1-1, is EPEVTQTPSHQVTQMGQEVILRCVPISNHLYFYWYRQILGQKVEFLVSFYNNEISEKSEIFDDQFSVERPDGSNFTLKIRSTKLEDSAMYFCASSAQGTEAFFGQGTRLTVV.

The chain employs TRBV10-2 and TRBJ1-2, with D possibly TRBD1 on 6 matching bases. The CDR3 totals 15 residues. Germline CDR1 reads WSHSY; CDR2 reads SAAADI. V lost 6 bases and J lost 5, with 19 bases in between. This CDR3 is CASRQGGTPLYGYTF. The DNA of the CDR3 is TGCGCCAGCAGACAGGGCGGAACACCTCTTTATGGCTACACCTTC.

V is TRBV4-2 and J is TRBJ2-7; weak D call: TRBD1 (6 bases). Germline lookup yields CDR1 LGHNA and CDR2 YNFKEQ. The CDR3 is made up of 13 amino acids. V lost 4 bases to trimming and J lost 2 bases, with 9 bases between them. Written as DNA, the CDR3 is TGTGCCAGCAGCCTGTCAGGGGCCTACGAGCAGTACTTC. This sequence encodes CASSLSGAYEQYF.

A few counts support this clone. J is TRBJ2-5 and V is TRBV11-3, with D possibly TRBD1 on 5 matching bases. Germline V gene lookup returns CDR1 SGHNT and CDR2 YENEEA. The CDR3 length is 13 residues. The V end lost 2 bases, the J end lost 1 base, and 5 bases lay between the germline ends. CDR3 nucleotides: TGTGCCAGCAGCTTAAGGGGCCAAGAGACCCAGTACTTC. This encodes CASSLRGQETQYF. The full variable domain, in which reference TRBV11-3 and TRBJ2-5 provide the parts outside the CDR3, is EAGVVQSPRYKIIEKKQPVAFWCNPISGHNTLYWYLQNLGQGPELLIRYENEEAVDDSQLPKDRFSAERLKGVDSTLKIQPAELGDSAVYLCASSLRGQETQYFGPGTRLLVL.

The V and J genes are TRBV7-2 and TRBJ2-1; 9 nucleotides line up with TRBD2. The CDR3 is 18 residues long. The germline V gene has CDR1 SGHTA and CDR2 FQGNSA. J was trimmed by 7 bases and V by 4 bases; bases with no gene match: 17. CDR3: CASSSLPGLAWTKNEQFF. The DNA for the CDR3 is TGTGCCAGCAGCTCACTCCCGGGACTAGCATGGACCAAAAATGAGCAGTTCTTC.